A single T cell receptor (beta chain) is shown here with its context. The antigen is not known. The source of the sample is a study of CD8 T cells in ankylosing spondylitis. Study-level findings and limits: A TCR beta motif made of several highly homologous variants seemed typical of ankylosing spondylitis blood.

From the 5' RACE reads, TCRdb called clonotypes with MiXCR, one entry per CDR3 protein. This table holds some 450,000 distinct CDR3 sequences, roughly 17% found once. Germline CDR1 and CDR2: SGHRS and YFSETQ. The CDR3 consists of 12 residues. V dropped 5 bases and J dropped 5 bases, with 9 bases sitting between them. Sequencing used blood, either unsorted or a sorted T cell fraction (not recorded which). This clonotype was obtained from a male donor with ankylosing spondylitis. This sequence joins TRBV5-1 and TRBJ2-3; D is uncertain. The DNA of the CDR3 is TGCGCCAGCAGTCGCCCTGAAGATACGCAGTATTTT. This gives the protein CASSRPEDTQYF. The full variable domain, its missing parts supplied by reference TRBV5-1 and TRBJ2-3, is KAGVTQTPRYLIKTRGQQVTLSCSPISGHRSVSWYQQTPGQGLQFLFEYFSETQRNKGNFPGRFSGRQFSNSRSEMNVSTLELGDSALYLCASSRPEDTQYFGPGTRLTVL.